These T cell receptor beta chains were read from a single sample in a study of blood T cell repertoires in COVID-19. Repertoires were generated with immunoSEQ multiplex PCR, while TCRdb's copy carries only in-frame clones and drops some. The sample lists some 300,000 clones, about 90% occurring once. The specimen was PBMCs or T cells enriched from blood (not recorded which). These receptors came from a woman between 25 and 40 years old who had recovered from COVID-19. Both conserved end residues are part of each CDR3. Each record gives: J gene, D gene, V gene, clone size, CDR3 DNA, CDR3 protein. The D gene is left open where the match is weak. Where a row states a size, it is once, few, many or the class of an expanded clone; other rows omit it.

J gene: TRBJ1-2
D gene: TRBD1
V gene: TRBV6-1
clone size: .
CDR3 DNA: TGTGCCAGCAGAGAAGTCCCGGGACAGGGGGGCAAGGATGGCTACACCTTC
CDR3 protein: CASREVPGQGGKDGYTF

J gene: TRBJ1-4
D gene: TRBD1
V gene: TRBV12-3/TRBV12-4
clone size: many
CDR3 DNA: TGTGCCAGCAGCTATGACAGGGGAGGAAAACTGTTTTTT
CDR3 protein: CASSYDRGGKLFF

J gene: TRBJ1-2
D gene: TRBD1
V gene: TRBV30
clone size: .
CDR3 DNA: TGTGCCTGGAGTCCAGGGACAGACAACTATGGCTACACCTTC
CDR3 protein: CAWSPGTDNYGYTF

J gene: TRBJ1-2
D gene: .
V gene: TRBV2
clone size: .
CDR3 DNA: TGTGCCAGCAGTGAAGACCAGGGGTCGGGCTATGGCTACACCTTC
CDR3 protein: CASSEDQGSGYGYTF

J gene: TRBJ1-2
D gene: .
V gene: TRBV10-3
clone size: .
CDR3 DNA: TGTGCCATCAGTGAGTCGAGGGTCGATAGCTATGGCTACACCTTC
CDR3 protein: CAISESRVDSYGYTF

J gene: TRBJ2-7
D gene: TRBD2
V gene: TRBV28
clone size: .
CDR3 DNA: TGTGCCAGCAGTCTAGATATATCCGTTCGCGGGGGGGCTAAAAAGGCAACCTACGAGCAGTACTTC
CDR3 protein: CASSLDISVRGGAKKATYEQYF

J gene: TRBJ1-5
D gene: TRBD1
V gene: TRBV6-1
clone size: .
CDR3 DNA: TGTGCCAGCAGTGACGGACAGGATAGCAATCAGCCCCAGCATTTT
CDR3 protein: CASSDGQDSNQPQHF

J gene: TRBJ1-2
D gene: TRBD1
V gene: TRBV30
clone size: .
CDR3 DNA: TGTGCCTGGAGACGGGGACAGGGGGCCGCTGGGGGCTACACCTTC
CDR3 protein: CAWRRGQGAAGGYTF

J gene: TRBJ2-2
D gene: .
V gene: TRBV5-4
clone size: .
CDR3 DNA: TGTGCCAGCAGCTTGGAACGGACCGGGGAGCTGTTTTTT
CDR3 protein: CASSLERTGELFF

J gene: TRBJ2-7
D gene: .
V gene: TRBV6-2/TRBV6-3
clone size: .
CDR3 DNA: TGTGCCAGCAGTGACGGAGGTGGGCAGTACTCACCCTACGAGCAGTACTTC
CDR3 protein: CASSDGGGQYSPYEQYF

J gene: TRBJ1-2
D gene: .
V gene: TRBV24-1
clone size: .
CDR3 DNA: TGTGCCACCAGTGGAAAAGGGGGTGGCTACACCTTC
CDR3 protein: CATSGKGGGYTF

J gene: TRBJ2-6
D gene: TRBD1
V gene: TRBV5-4
clone size: .
CDR3 DNA: TGTGCCAGCAGCTCCGGGACAGACAACTCTGGGGCCAACGTCCTGACTTTC
CDR3 protein: CASSSGTDNSGANVLTF

J gene: TRBJ1-3
D gene: .
V gene: TRBV6-6
clone size: .
CDR3 DNA: TGTGCCAGCAGTACAGGAGTTCTACCAGGAAACACCATATATTTT
CDR3 protein: CASSTGVLPGNTIYF

J gene: TRBJ2-5
D gene: TRBD1
V gene: TRBV7-2
clone size: .
CDR3 DNA: TGTGCCAGCAGCTTGGTCGGGACAGGCTTGTGGGAGACCCAGTACTTC
CDR3 protein: CASSLVGTGLWETQYF

J gene: TRBJ1-6
D gene: .
V gene: TRBV28
clone size: few
CDR3 DNA: TGTGCCAGCAGGGCAACGGGGGGCGCGGGATCACCCCTCCACTTT
CDR3 protein: CASRATGGAGSPLHF

J gene: TRBJ1-5
D gene: .
V gene: TRBV2
clone size: .
CDR3 DNA: TGTGCCAGCAGTCCTCGAGCTAGCCCACCAAGTCAGCCCCAGCATTTT
CDR3 protein: CASSPRASPPSQPQHF

J gene: TRBJ1-3
D gene: .
V gene: TRBV3-1/TRBV3-2
clone size: .
CDR3 DNA: TGTGCCAGCAGCCAAGATCTTACTGCCGTGCCTGGAAACACCATATATTTT
CDR3 protein: CASSQDLTAVPGNTIYF

J gene: TRBJ1-4
D gene: TRBD1
V gene: TRBV20-1
clone size: .
CDR3 DNA: TGCAGTGCTACCGACAGGGAGAAACTGTTTTTT
CDR3 protein: CSATDREKLFF

J gene: TRBJ2-1
D gene: TRBD1
V gene: TRBV5-8
clone size: .
CDR3 DNA: TGTGCCAGCAGCTTGGGACAGGGACAGGGACTGAATGAGCAGTTCTTC
CDR3 protein: CASSLGQGQGLNEQFF

J gene: TRBJ2-3
D gene: .
V gene: TRBV29-1
clone size: .
CDR3 DNA: TGCAGCGTCGGACAGGTCCGGGGGGATACGCAGTATTTT
CDR3 protein: CSVGQVRGDTQYF

J gene: TRBJ1-5
D gene: TRBD1
V gene: TRBV19
clone size: .
CDR3 DNA: TGTGCCAGTAGCCCGGACGGGACAGGGAATAATCAGCCCCAGCATTTT
CDR3 protein: CASSPDGTGNNQPQHF

J gene: TRBJ1-4
D gene: TRBD1
V gene: TRBV19
clone size: .
CDR3 DNA: TGTGCCAGTAATGGGGACAGAAATGAAAAACTGTTTTTT
CDR3 protein: CASNGDRNEKLFF

J gene: TRBJ1-1
D gene: .
V gene: TRBV28
clone size: .
CDR3 DNA: TGTGCCAGCAGCGAGGGATACACTGAAGCTTTCTTT
CDR3 protein: CASSEGYTEAFF

J gene: TRBJ2-7
D gene: .
V gene: TRBV15
clone size: .
CDR3 DNA: TGTGCCACCAGCAAGTCCCGGGATTTAAGCTCCTACGAGCAGTACTTC
CDR3 protein: CATSKSRDLSSYEQYF

J gene: TRBJ2-3
D gene: .
V gene: TRBV23-1
clone size: .
CDR3 DNA: TGCGCCAGCAGTCAATCGTCCTCAGTTCAAGATACGCAGTATTTT
CDR3 protein: CASSQSSSVQDTQYF

J gene: TRBJ2-2
D gene: TRBD2
V gene: TRBV29-1
clone size: .
CDR3 DNA: TGCAGCGTTGAAAAGGGAGGGCAGAACACCGGGGAGCTGTTTTTT
CDR3 protein: CSVEKGGQNTGELFF

J gene: TRBJ2-3
D gene: TRBD2
V gene: TRBV11-2
clone size: .
CDR3 DNA: TGTGCCAGCAGCATCCCGGGACTAGTGAATGCAGATACGCAGTATTTT
CDR3 protein: CASSIPGLVNADTQYF

J gene: TRBJ1-2
D gene: .
V gene: TRBV6-5
clone size: .
CDR3 DNA: TGTGCCAGCATGTCGTCAGGGACTAACTATGGCTACACCTTC
CDR3 protein: CASMSSGTNYGYTF

J gene: TRBJ1-1
D gene: .
V gene: TRBV29-1
clone size: .
CDR3 DNA: TGCAGCGTTAACTTTCGGGGGGGATCGGGTGAAGCTTTCTTT
CDR3 protein: CSVNFRGGSGEAFF

J gene: TRBJ1-1
D gene: .
V gene: TRBV30
clone size: .
CDR3 DNA: TGTGCCTGCGTCCGGGGCACTGAAGCTTTCTTT
CDR3 protein: CACVRGTEAFF

J gene: TRBJ1-2
D gene: .
V gene: TRBV6-5
clone size: .
CDR3 DNA: TGTGCCAGCAGTTCCCGGGCCCGGGGGACCTATGGCTACACCTTC
CDR3 protein: CASSSRARGTYGYTF

J gene: TRBJ1-6
D gene: .
V gene: TRBV18
clone size: .
CDR3 DNA: TGTGCCAGCTCCCAGGACGGGAGATCACCCCTCCACTTT
CDR3 protein: CASSQDGRSPLHF

J gene: TRBJ1-5
D gene: .
V gene: TRBV28
clone size: .
CDR3 DNA: TGTGCCAGCAGTTCACAGGGTGGGAGAGATCAGCCCCAGCATTTT
CDR3 protein: CASSSQGGRDQPQHF

J gene: TRBJ1-5
D gene: .
V gene: TRBV7-9
clone size: .
CDR3 DNA: TGTGCCAGCAGCTGGAGCCAGGGTCAGCCCCAGCATTTT
CDR3 protein: CASSWSQGQPQHF

J gene: TRBJ2-1
D gene: .
V gene: TRBV27
clone size: once
CDR3 DNA: TGTGCCAGCAGCCACACAGGGAGCTCCTACAATGAGCAGTTCTTC
CDR3 protein: CASSHTGSSYNEQFF

J gene: TRBJ2-7
D gene: TRBD2
V gene: TRBV28
clone size: .
CDR3 DNA: TGTGCCAGCAGCACTCTAGCGGGGGCCCCCTACGAGCAGTACTTC
CDR3 protein: CASSTLAGAPYEQYF

J gene: TRBJ1-5
D gene: .
V gene: TRBV6-2/TRBV6-3
clone size: .
CDR3 DNA: TGTGCCAGCAGTTACTCGAGGCAGCCCCAGCATTTT
CDR3 protein: CASSYSRQPQHF

J gene: TRBJ1-1
D gene: .
V gene: TRBV19
clone size: .
CDR3 DNA: TGTGCCAGCGGGGAGGGAGTGAACACTGAAGCTTTCTTT
CDR3 protein: CASGEGVNTEAFF

J gene: TRBJ2-3
D gene: TRBD2
V gene: TRBV7-2
clone size: once
CDR3 DNA: TGTGCCAGCAGCTTAGCAGGAACAGGCGGGGGGAGCACAGATACGCAGTATTTT
CDR3 protein: CASSLAGTGGGSTDTQYF